This TCR beta chain came from a study of monozygotic twins with inflammatory bowel disease. Reanalyzing the 5' RACE reads, TCRdb keeps one entry per CDR3 protein, without DNA. Here the sample table reports about 450,000 distinct CDR3 sequences. Per the germline V gene, CDR1 is DFQATT and CDR2 is SNEGSKA (reference sequence). The CDR3 consists of 13 residues. Sample: blood. The origin of this receptor is a human donor with ulcerative colitis or Crohn's disease, or a healthy co-twin of an affected twin (not recorded which). The chain joins TRBV20-1 to TRBJ2-5; TCRdb lists TRBD1, though no DNA is available to test this call. The CDR3 sequence is CSIQVPGQETQYF.